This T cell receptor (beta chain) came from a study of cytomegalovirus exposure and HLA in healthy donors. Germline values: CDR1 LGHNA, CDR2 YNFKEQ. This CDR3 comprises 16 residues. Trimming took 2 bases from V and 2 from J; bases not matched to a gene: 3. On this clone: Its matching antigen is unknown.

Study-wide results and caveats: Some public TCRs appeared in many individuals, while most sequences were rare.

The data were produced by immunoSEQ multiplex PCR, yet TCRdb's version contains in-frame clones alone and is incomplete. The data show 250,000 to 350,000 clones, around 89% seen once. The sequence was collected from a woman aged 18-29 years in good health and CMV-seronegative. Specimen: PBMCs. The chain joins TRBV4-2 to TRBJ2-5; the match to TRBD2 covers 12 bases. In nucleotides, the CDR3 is TGTGCCAGCAGCCAACGACTAGCGGGAGATCAAGAGACCCAGTACTTC. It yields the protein CASSQRLAGDQETQYF.